A single sample is the source of the 16 T cell receptor beta chains below, sequenced in a study of blood T cell repertoires in COVID-19 (TCRdb year 2020). Library preparation used the immunoSEQ multiplex PCR assay. Not all clones reach the TCRdb copy of this immuneACCESS table, which keeps in-frame sequences only. Checked studies attribute under half of the gap to unresolved V genes and leave the rest unexplained. This sample gives roughly 300,000 clones in total; 65% to 90% of them show up just once. Just over 7% of the sample is held by the ten biggest clonotypes. The sequenced material came from peripheral blood. All receptors derive from a human donor in a cohort sampled during active COVID-19.

The CDR3 DNA reads TGTGCCAGCAGCCAAGATTTCACACCCTACACTGAAGCTTTCTTT. The encoded protein is CASSQDFTPYTEAFF. V is TRBV3-1 (or the pseudogene TRBV3-2) and J is TRBJ1-1; no definite D call. Per germline, CDR1 LGHDT and CDR2 YNNKEL (reference sequence). The CDR3 totals 15 residues. V was trimmed by 0 bases and J by 3 bases, leaving 11 bases between them.

This chain connects TRBV19 to TRBJ1-1, with 9 bases fitting TRBD1. The germline gives CDR1 LNHDA, CDR2 SQIVND (reference sequence). The CDR3 covers 14 residues. Trimming at V came to 6 bases and at J to 1 base, leaving 3 bases not matched to a gene. In nucleotides, the CDR3 is TGTGCCAGTAGGGACAGGGGATGGAACACTGAAGCTTTCTTT. Translation: CASRDRGWNTEAFF.

CDR3 in DNA: TGTGCCACCAGTGATTTATTACGCAGGCCCCATCAGCCCCAGCATTTT. Translated, it gives CATSDLLRRPHQPQHF. J is TRBJ1-5 and V is TRBV24-1; D not resolved. Germline V CDR1 and CDR2: KGHDR, SFDVKD. V was pared by 1 base and J by 5 bases, with 14 bases between. The CDR3 is 16 amino acids.

This chain connects TRBV30 to TRBJ2-2, with 7 bases identical to TRBD1. Germline-derived CDR1 and CDR2 are GTSNPN and SVGIG (reference sequence). The ends lost 8 bases at V and 3 bases at J; junction bases unmatched: 9. The CDR3 has 14 residues. In nucleotides, the CDR3 is TGTGCCACTCGACAGGGATGGTACACCGGGGAGCTGTTTTTT. Encoded protein: CATRQGWYTGELFF.

This chain joins TRBV7-8 and TRBJ1-5; D remains unclear. V shed 4 bases and J shed 5 bases, with 15 bases lying between them. Per the germline V gene, CDR1 is SGHVS and CDR2 is FQNEAQ. The CDR3 covers 15 residues. The CDR3 is CASSSQSGKDQPQHF. In nucleotides, the CDR3 is TGTGCCAGCAGCTCCCAGTCGGGGAAGGATCAGCCCCAGCATTTT. The full variable domain, completed using reference TRBV7-8 and TRBJ1-5, is GAGVSQSPRYKVAKRGQDVALRCDPISGHVSLFWYQQALGQGPEFLTYFQNEAQLDKSGLPSDRFFAERPEGSVSTLKIQRTQQEDSAVYLCASSSQSGKDQPQHFGDGTRLSIL.

This chain connects TRBV19 to TRBJ1-1, with D possibly TRBD1 on 5 matching bases. There are 13 residues in the CDR3. CDR1 and CDR2 (germline): LNHDA, SQIVND (reference sequence). Trimming removed 10 bases at V and 6 bases at J, with 18 bases between. CDR3 protein: CATSEWGVSEAFF. As DNA, the CDR3 is TGTGCCACCTCTGAGTGGGGGGTATCTGAAGCTTTCTTT.

V is TRBV19 and J is TRBJ1-6; TRBD1 agrees at 9 bases. Trimming took 5 bases from V and 7 from J; bases not matched to a gene: 9. This CDR3 is 16 amino acids long. Germline V gene lookup returns CDR1 LNHDA and CDR2 SQIVND (reference sequence). The CDR3 protein is CASSSRTGVMNSPLHF. In nucleotides, the CDR3 is TGTGCCAGTAGTTCAAGGACAGGGGTTATGAATTCACCCCTCCACTTT.

In its sample, this clone was seen once. This chain connects TRBV2 to TRBJ2-1; D is unresolved. The CDR3 runs to 15 residues. The germline CDR1 and CDR2 sequences are SNHLY and FYNNEI. V dropped 3 bases and J dropped 0 bases, with 9 bases sitting between them. Here the CDR3 reads CASSEKQDSYNEQFF. For the CDR3, the DNA is TGTGCCAGCAGTGAGAAGCAAGACTCCTACAATGAGCAGTTCTTC.

The gene calls are TRBV3-1 (or the pseudogene TRBV3-2) and TRBJ2-3; 7 nucleotides line up with TRBD1. Looked up from germline, CDR1 is LGHDT and CDR2 is YNNKEL (reference sequence). After removal of 4 bases from V and 3 bases from J, the junction contained 4 bases not matched to a gene. This CDR3 spans 14 amino acids. The chain's CDR3 is CASSLTGKTDTQYF. The DNA of the CDR3 is TGTGCCAGCAGCCTGACAGGGAAGACAGATACGCAGTATTTT.

This rearrangement joins TRBV18 to TRBJ1-5; 9 positions agree with TRBD1. This CDR3 spans 16 amino acids. Trimming took 4 bases from V and 6 from J; bases not matched to a gene: 10. Germline CDR1 is KGHSH and CDR2 is LQKENI. DNA of the CDR3: TGTGCCAGCTCACAGGGACAGGGAGGTGCGATTCAGCCCCAGCATTTT. It is translated as CASSQGQGGAIQPQHF.

The rearrangement links TRBV4-2 to TRBJ2-1; 10 nucleotides agree with TRBD2. The germline CDR1 and CDR2 sequences are LGHNA and YNFKEQ. This CDR3 is 17 amino acids long. Trimming cost V 0 bases and J 9 bases; bases outside gene matches: 11. The CDR3 reads CASSQDMISGGMSEQFF. In DNA form, the CDR3 reads TGTGCCAGCAGCCAAGATATGATTAGCGGGGGGATGAGTGAGCAGTTCTTC.

Here the CDR3 DNA reads TGTGCCAGCTCAAGACAGGCGGGAGCCAAAAACATTCAGTACTTC. Protein product: CASSRQAGAKNIQYF. The V and J genes are TRBV18 and TRBJ2-4; D is perhaps TRBD1 (6 bases). The V and J ends lost 5 bases and 0 bases respectively, with 11 bases between them. Germline loops: CDR1 KGHSH, CDR2 LQKENI. The CDR3 has 15 amino acids.

This chain joins TRBV21-1 and TRBJ1-6. TRBV21-1 is a pseudogene segment. The length of the CDR3 is 15 residues. The CDR3 nucleotides read TGTGCCAGCAGTCGACCTAGCTCCTATAATTCACCCCTCCACTTT. The encoded protein is CASSRPSSYNSPLHF.

This chain joins TRBV15 and TRBJ1-1; no firm D call. V dropped 1 base and J dropped 3 bases, with 18 bases sitting between them. The CDR3 runs to 17 residues. Germline-derived CDR1 and CDR2 are LNHNV and YYDKDF (reference sequence). As DNA, the CDR3 is TGTGCCACCAGCAGAGGTCGAGACCCGACTTGGGACACTGAAGCTTTCTTT. Protein sequence: CATSRGRDPTWDTEAFF. Complete variable domain (other parts from reference TRBV15 and TRBJ1-1): DAMVIQNPRYQVTQFGKPVTLSCSQTLNHNVMYWYQQKSSQAPKLLFHYYDKDFNNEADTPDNFQSRRPNTSFCFLDIRSPGLGDTAMYLCATSRGRDPTWDTEAFFGQGTRLTVV.

The chain is built from TRBV7-2 and TRBJ2-7, with a tentative D call TRBD1 (5 bases). This CDR3 contains 11 residues. Germline V gene sequence: CDR1 SGHTA, CDR2 FQGNSA. Between the trimmed V and J ends, which lost 5 bases and 6 bases, there was a span of 8 bases. The chain's CDR3 is CASSGTGEQYF. In DNA, the CDR3 is TGTGCCAGCAGCGGCACAGGCGAGCAGTACTTC.

This chain joins TRBV3-1 (or the pseudogene TRBV3-2) and TRBJ2-3; the D gene is possibly TRBD1 (5 bases). Germline CDR1 and CDR2: LGHDT and YNNKEL (reference sequence). CDR3 length equals 15 residues. Trimming left V 3 bases short and J 2 bases short, with 12 bases between. This CDR3 is CASSHVKGFTDTQYF. Here the CDR3 DNA reads TGTGCCAGCAGCCATGTAAAGGGGTTCACAGATACGCAGTATTTT.